The sequence of this T cell receptor beta chain was determined in a study of beta chain features in type 1 diabetes. Expressed TCRB transcripts were sequenced after all isolated RNA was converted to cDNA. Sequenced by immunoSEQ multiplex PCR; TCRdb stores in-frame clones only, minus some. The top ten clones hold under 1.5% of a sample with about 150,000 clones, about 10% of them seen once. Remarks on this clone: Its antigen remains unidentified.

This CDR3 is 14 amino acids long. V lost 0 bases and J lost 4; bases outside the gene matches: 2. Germline V gene data show CDR1 as LNHNV and CDR2 as YYDKDF (reference sequence). Overall study results and limits: A PCR bias possibly favoring shorter templates would apply equally to patients and controls. VDJ junctions in type 1 diabetes patients carried more deletions and fewer insertions.

This TCR was recovered from a young man in good health. Sequenced material: naive CD4+ T cells from blood. The V gene is TRBV15, the J gene TRBJ2-7, with TRBD1 identical over 8 bases. The CDR3 sequence: CATSREGQGYEQYF. For the CDR3, the DNA is TGTGCCACCAGCAGAGAAGGACAGGGTTACGAGCAGTACTTC.